These 6 T cell receptor beta chains came from one sample sequenced in a study of beta chain features in type 1 diabetes. All of the isolated RNA was reverse transcribed, so expressed TCRB transcripts were sequenced. Clones were read by immunoSEQ multiplex PCR, and TCRdb kept only the in-frame ones, dropping some. Among over 700,000 clones listed, roughly 16% were seen once. The sample comprised naive CD4+ T cells from blood. All receptors come from a woman in her late teens or twenties in good health.

In its sample, this clone was seen a few times. The chain couples TRBV10-3 to TRBJ2-5, with D tentatively TRBD1 or TRBD2 (5 bases each). Deletions cut 9 bases from V and 2 bases from J, with 13 bases between. Germline V gene sequence: CDR1 ENHRY, CDR2 SYGVKD. The CDR3 length is 13 residues. CDR3 DNA: TGTGCCATGGGGTCGGGACGGCAAGAGACCCAGTACTTC. This codes for CAMGSGRQETQYF.

There are a few counts of this clone. The chain recombines TRBV5-1 with TRBJ2-1, with 13 bases aligning to TRBD2. Per the germline V gene, CDR1 is SGHRS and CDR2 is YFSETQ. V shed 5 bases and J 0 bases; nucleotides not matched to a gene: 8. CDR3 length equals 18 residues. CDR3 residues: CASRPGLAGPRSYNEQFF. The CDR3 bases are TGCGCCAGCAGACCGGGACTAGCGGGACCGCGCTCCTACAATGAGCAGTTCTTC.

This clone has more than one count but fewer than ten. This chain connects TRBV28 to TRBJ2-2, with D hard to call. Trimming took off 8 bases at V and 6 bases at J, with 10 bases between the two ends. There are 12 residues in the CDR3. The germline V gene encodes CDR1 MDHEN and CDR2 SYDVKM. The CDR3, as DNA: TGTGCCAGCCCTTCGAGCGCCGGGGAGCTGTTTTTT. Its translation is CASPSSAGELFF.

The chain couples TRBV7-2 to TRBJ2-3; 12 bases align to TRBD2. After removal of 5 bases from V and 3 bases from J, the junction contained 6 bases not matched to a gene. Per the germline V gene, CDR1 is SGHTA and CDR2 is FQGNSA. The CDR3 covers 16 residues. Here the CDR3 reads CASSLTLAGGTDTQYF. In DNA, the CDR3 is TGTGCCAGCAGCCTTACTCTAGCGGGAGGGACAGATACGCAGTATTTT.

The chain joins TRBV5-6 to TRBJ1-1, with TRBD1 matching over 11 bases. Germline V gives CDR1 SGHDT, CDR2 YYEEEE. This CDR3 comprises 14 residues. V lost 5 bases to trimming and J lost 10 bases; unmatched junction nucleotides: 10. The CDR3 DNA sequence: TGTGCCAGCAGAAGACGGGACAGGGGGTCAGGAGCTTTCTTT. As protein: CASRRRDRGSGAFF.

In its sample, this clone was seen a few times. The identical CDR3 is also encoded by other nucleotide sequences in the sample. The CDR3 DNA follows: TGTGCCAGCAGCTTAAGATACGAGCAGTACTTC. Its translation is CASSLRYEQYF. The J gene is TRBJ2-7, the V gene TRBV7-2; no firm D call. CDR1 SGHTA and CDR2 FQGNSA come from the germline V gene. The germline V and J ends were trimmed by 2 bases and 4 bases, with 3 bases remaining between them. This CDR3 contains 11 residues.